These 26 T cell receptor beta chains were sequenced from one sample in a study of blood T cell repertoires in COVID-19. Libraries were prepared by immunoSEQ multiplex PCR; TCRdb keeps only in-frame clonotypes and omits some of them. The repertoire holds approximately 350,000 clones, approximately 88% seen once, with about 1.2% in the top ten. What was sequenced was peripheral blood. Receptors were obtained from a man in his forties with acute or convalescent COVID-19.

This sequence joins TRBV30 and TRBJ1-2, with D unresolved. Germline values: CDR1 GTSNPN, CDR2 SVGIG (reference sequence). This CDR3 is built from 15 residues. Trimming took off 2 bases at V and 3 bases at J, with 16 bases between the two ends. CDR3 residues: CAWSPEEGNYYGYTF. CDR3 DNA: TGTGCCTGGAGTCCCGAAGAGGGCAATTACTATGGCTACACCTTC.

The chain links TRBV5-1 to TRBJ1-4, with TRBD1 matching over 10 bases. Germline assignment: CDR1 SGHRS and CDR2 YFSETQ. Germline trimming cut 7 bases from V and 6 bases from J; bases unmatched to any gene: 6. The CDR3 totals 14 residues. The CDR3 DNA sequence: TGCGCCAGCCGTCCCGGGACAGGGGATGAAAAACTGTTTTTT. This encodes CASRPGTGDEKLFF. The variable domain in full, with the rest retrieved from reference TRBV5-1 and TRBJ1-4, is KAGVTQTPRYLIKTRGQQVTLSCSPISGHRSVSWYQQTPGQGLQFLFEYFSETQRNKGNFPGRFSGRQFSNSRSEMNVSTLELGDSALYLCASRPGTGDEKLFFGSGTQLSVL.

V is TRBV3-1 (or the pseudogene TRBV3-2) and J is TRBJ1-6, with 7 bases fitting TRBD1. Trimming removed 5 bases from V and 7 bases from J; junction bases left unmatched: 11. CDR1 is LGHDT, CDR2 YNNKEL, per germline (reference sequence). CDR3 length equals 16 residues. CDR3 loop: CASSTDRTGLNSPLHF. The CDR3 nucleotides read TGTGCCAGCAGCACAGATCGGACAGGTTTAAATTCACCCCTCCACTTT.

Turning to this clone: No DNA is shown, since the ends of the CDR3 on it are uncertain; the CDR3 is the one TCRdb lists. The rearrangement joins TRBV6-6 to TRBJ1-5; the table's D call TRBD1 went unverified against the DNA. Looked up from germline, CDR1 is MNHNY and CDR2 is SVGAGI (reference sequence). The CDR3 is made up of 15 amino acids, end residues included. CDR3 sequence reads: CASSTSTGPSQPQHF.

J is TRBJ2-3 and V is TRBV11-3, with 8 bases that match TRBD2. V shed 5 bases, J shed 4 bases, and the junction held 5 bases outside the gene matches. The CDR3 covers 14 residues. Germline values: CDR1 SGHNT, CDR2 YENEEA. The CDR3 protein is CASSTVAGSDTQYF. The CDR3, as DNA: TGTGCCAGCAGCACAGTAGCGGGATCAGATACGCAGTATTTT.

This chain connects TRBV9 to TRBJ2-1; D call uncertain. This CDR3 has 12 amino acids. Trimming cost V 0 bases and J 5 bases, with 3 bases left between them. Germline V CDR1 and CDR2: SGDLS, YYNGEE. DNA for the CDR3: TGTGCCAGCAGCGTAGCAGACAATGAGCAGTTCTTC. Protein product: CASSVADNEQFF.

The rearrangement joins TRBV29-1 to TRBJ1-3; maybe TRBD1 (6 bases). Per germline, CDR1 SQVTM and CDR2 ANQGSEA. The CDR3 length is 16 residues. Deletions cut 6 bases from V and 4 bases from J, with 22 bases between. The DNA of the CDR3 is TGCAGCGTCGTTGGACAGTCTAATTTACGGGGAAACACCATATATTTT. Encoded protein: CSVVGQSNLRGNTIYF.

The rearrangement uses TRBV9 and TRBJ1-6, with D unresolved. The germline V gene encodes CDR1 SGDLS and CDR2 YYNGEE. The CDR3 is 12 residues long. Trimming pared 0 bases from V and 10 bases from J, leaving 5 bases between. The CDR3, as DNA: TGTGCCAGCAGCGTAGGTGGCTCACCCCTCCACTTT. Its protein product is CASSVGGSPLHF.

This clone was found a few times. This chain joins TRBV3-1 (or the pseudogene TRBV3-2) and TRBJ2-1; TRBD2 matches at 7 bases. CDR3 length: 15 amino acids. Trimming at V came to 1 base and at J to 7 bases, leaving 7 bases not matched to a gene. Per germline, CDR1 LGHDT and CDR2 YNNKEL (reference sequence). The CDR3 is CASSQGGRESNEQFF. The CDR3 region has the DNA TGTGCCAGCAGCCAAGGCGGGCGGGAGTCGAATGAGCAGTTCTTC.

This clone was observed a single time. The genes are TRBV14 and TRBJ1-4; a possible D gene is TRBD1 (5 bases). CDR1 and CDR2 (germline): SGHDN, FVKESK. Trimming took off 0 bases at V and 10 bases at J, with 24 bases between the two ends. This CDR3 comprises 18 residues. In nucleotides, the CDR3 is TGTGCCAGCAGCCAAGATGAGGGCCCAGGGCATCCGCGGGGAAAACTGTTTTTT. It yields the protein CASSQDEGPGHPRGKLFF.

The V call is TRBV4-3, the J call TRBJ1-4; D perhaps matches TRBD1 (6 bases). The CDR3 covers 15 residues. V was trimmed by 0 bases and J by 4 bases, leaving 9 bases between them. From germline, CDR1 is LGHNA and CDR2 YSLEER. The chain's CDR3 is CASSQEGTHNEKLFF. CDR3 DNA: TGCGCCAGCAGCCAAGAGGGGACACATAATGAAAAACTGTTTTTT.

This clone was picked up one time. This chain links TRBV18 with TRBJ2-5; 7 nucleotides align to TRBD2. The CDR3 loop spans 15 amino acids. V dropped 3 bases and J dropped 2; count of bases not matched to a gene: 6. Germline CDR1 KGHSH, CDR2 LQKENI. CDR3: CASSPSGNLQETQYF. The CDR3 region has the DNA TGTGCCAGCTCACCCAGCGGGAACCTACAAGAGACCCAGTACTTC.

The chain combines TRBV27 with TRBJ2-2; TRBD2 is a possible D gene (7 bases). The length of the CDR3 is 15 residues. Germline V gene lookup returns CDR1 MNHEY and CDR2 SMNVEV (reference sequence). The V end lost 3 bases, the J end lost 0 bases, and 8 bases lay between the germline ends. CDR3 bases: TGTGCCAGCAGTTTGGGGGGGCCGAACACCGGGGAGCTGTTTTTT. It encodes CASSLGGPNTGELFF.

The chain joins TRBV5-1 to TRBJ2-1, with 9 bases aligning to TRBD1. Per germline, CDR1 SGHRS and CDR2 YFSETQ. The V gene end was trimmed by 1 base and the J gene end by 10 bases; junction bases not matched to a gene: 6. This CDR3 has 14 amino acids. CDR3 region: CASSLPGQGLEQFF. CDR3 DNA: TGCGCCAGCAGCTTGCCGGGACAGGGACTCGAGCAGTTCTTC.

In DNA, the CDR3 is TGTGCCAGTCAACCAGGGGCAGCAGATACGCAGTATTTT. As protein: CASQPGAADTQYF. V and J are TRBV19 and TRBJ2-3; TRBD1 might be the D (6 bases). Trimming removed 8 bases at V and 4 bases at J, with 13 bases between. The CDR3 covers 13 residues. Looked up from germline, CDR1 is LNHDA and CDR2 is SQIVND (reference sequence).

The chain couples TRBV5-4 to TRBJ2-2, with D maybe TRBD2 (6 bases). The V gene lost 4 bases and the J gene lost 7 bases, with 14 bases spanning the gap. The CDR3 extends over 14 amino acids. Germline V gene data show CDR1 as SGHNT and CDR2 as YYREEE (reference sequence). CDR3 protein: CASSIGTSDGELFF. Here the CDR3 DNA reads TGTGCCAGCAGCATTGGGACTTCGGACGGGGAGCTGTTTTTT.

The chain recombines TRBV2 with TRBJ2-3, with 12 bases that match TRBD2. The V segment lost 5 bases and the J segment 0 bases; nucleotides outside the gene matches: 6. Germline V gives CDR1 SNHLY, CDR2 FYNNEI. The CDR3 consists of 17 residues. The CDR3 region is CASSFRGTSGSTDTQYF. CDR3 DNA sequence: TGTGCCAGCAGTTTCAGAGGGACTAGCGGGAGCACAGATACGCAGTATTTT.

The chain joins TRBV15 to TRBJ1-1; D not certain. Trimming removed 5 bases from V and 1 base from J, with 8 bases in between. This CDR3 spans 13 amino acids. In germline, CDR1 is LNHNV, CDR2 YYDKDF (reference sequence). The CDR3 spells CATSGLSNTEAFF. CDR3 nucleotides: TGTGCCACCAGCGGACTGTCGAACACTGAAGCTTTCTTT.

This chain uses TRBV9 with TRBJ2-4; D may be TRBD2 (5 bases). CDR1 and CDR2 (germline): SGDLS, YYNGEE. The germline V and J ends were trimmed by 3 bases and 6 bases, with 22 bases remaining between them. The CDR3 loop spans 17 amino acids. CDR3 sequence (DNA): TGTGCCAGCAGCGGGGCGGGCGACAACGTACGGGGAAACATTCAGTACTTC. Translating gives CASSGAGDNVRGNIQYF.

The rearrangement links TRBV9 to TRBJ1-6, with 10 bases matching TRBD1. This CDR3 region has 15 residues. In germline, CDR1 is SGDLS, CDR2 YYNGEE. V shed 2 bases and J 10 bases; nucleotides not matched to a gene: 6. This CDR3 is CASSVTGTGDSPLHF. The DNA of the CDR3 is TGTGCCAGCAGCGTTACCGGGACAGGGGACTCACCCCTCCACTTT.

This chain connects TRBV7-2 to TRBJ1-3, with a weak D call TRBD1 (6 bases). The V end lost 0 bases, the J end lost 3 bases, and 9 bases lay between the germline ends. The length of the CDR3 is 15 residues. Per germline, CDR1 SGHTA and CDR2 FQGNSA. DNA of the CDR3: TGTGCCAGCAGCTTAGCCGGGACAATTGGAAACACCATATATTTT. This codes for CASSLAGTIGNTIYF. Full variable domain (rest looked up from reference TRBV7-2 and TRBJ1-3): GAGVSQSPSNKVTEKGKDVELRCDPISGHTALYWYRQSLGQGLEFLIYFQGNSAPDKSGLPSDRFSAERTGGSVSTLTIQRTQQEDSAVYLCASSLAGTIGNTIYFGEGSWLTVV.

The DNA for the CDR3 is TGTGCCAGCAGAACGACACGTACCTACGAGCAGTACTTC. This translates into CASRTTRTYEQYF. The chain joins TRBV6-6 to TRBJ2-7; no firm D call. This CDR3 region has 13 residues. Germline values: CDR1 MNHNY, CDR2 SVGAGI (reference sequence). Trimming took off 6 bases at V and 2 bases at J, with 11 bases between the two ends.

The rearrangement joins TRBV9 to TRBJ2-1; 11 nucleotides align to TRBD2. V lost 6 bases and J lost 4; bases outside the gene matches: 9. Germline values: CDR1 SGDLS, CDR2 YYNGEE. This CDR3 has 16 residues. The CDR3 here is CASTLSGTSGYNEQFF. The CDR3 DNA is TGTGCCAGCACCCTTTCCGGGACTAGCGGTTACAATGAGCAGTTCTTC.

The chain couples TRBV5-6 to TRBJ1-4; TRBD1 matches at 11 bases. Germline V gene data show CDR1 as SGHDT and CDR2 as YYEEEE. CDR3 length: 15 residues. V lost 4 bases to trimming and J lost 8 bases; unmatched junction nucleotides: 7. The CDR3 region is CASSLMGQGDEKLFF. The DNA of the CDR3 is TGTGCCAGCAGCCTAATGGGACAGGGGGACGAAAAACTGTTTTTT.

The chain combines TRBV15 with TRBJ2-7, with TRBD2 as a possible D gene (6 bases). There are 16 residues in the CDR3. The germline V gene has CDR1 LNHNV and CDR2 YYDKDF (reference sequence). V was trimmed by 4 bases and J by 3 bases, leaving 19 bases between them. The CDR3 DNA reads TGTGCCACCAGCACCAACACGGGGGACGGTGTCTACGAGCAGTACTTC. Encoded protein: CATSTNTGDGVYEQYF.

The chain recombines TRBV3-1 (or the pseudogene TRBV3-2) with TRBJ2-5; TRBD2 matches 14 bases. V lost 8 bases, J lost 4 bases, and 9 bases stayed unmatched. This CDR3 contains 16 residues. Germline V gene data show CDR1 as LGHDT and CDR2 as YNNKEL (reference sequence). The DNA for the CDR3 is TGTGCCAGCTCGGGACTAGCGGGGGAGATTGGAGAGACCCAGTACTTC. Translating it yields CASSGLAGEIGETQYF.